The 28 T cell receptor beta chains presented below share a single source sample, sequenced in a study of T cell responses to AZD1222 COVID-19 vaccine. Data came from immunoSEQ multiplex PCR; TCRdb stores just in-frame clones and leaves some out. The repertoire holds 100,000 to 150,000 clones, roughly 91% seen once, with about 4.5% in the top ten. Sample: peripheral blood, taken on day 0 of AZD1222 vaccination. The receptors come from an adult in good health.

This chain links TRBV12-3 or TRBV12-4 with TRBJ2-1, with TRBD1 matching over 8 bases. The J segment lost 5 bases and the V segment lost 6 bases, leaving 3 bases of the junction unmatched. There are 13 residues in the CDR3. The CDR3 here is CASRSDRDNEQFF. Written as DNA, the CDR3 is TGTGCCAGCAGATCGGACAGGGACAATGAGCAGTTCTTC.

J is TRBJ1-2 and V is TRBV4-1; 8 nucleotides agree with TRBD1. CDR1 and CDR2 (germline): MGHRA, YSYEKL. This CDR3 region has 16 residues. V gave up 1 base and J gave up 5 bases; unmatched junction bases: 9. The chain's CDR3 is CASSQGTGTFDYGYTF. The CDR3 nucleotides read TGCGCCAGCAGCCAAGGGACAGGGACGTTTGATTATGGCTACACCTTC.

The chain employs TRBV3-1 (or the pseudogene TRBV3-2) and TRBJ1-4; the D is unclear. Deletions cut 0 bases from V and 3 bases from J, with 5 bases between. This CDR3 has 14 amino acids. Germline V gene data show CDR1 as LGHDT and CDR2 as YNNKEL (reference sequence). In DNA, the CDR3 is TGTGCCAGCAGCCAAGACACATCTAATGAAAAACTGTTTTTT. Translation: CASSQDTSNEKLFF.

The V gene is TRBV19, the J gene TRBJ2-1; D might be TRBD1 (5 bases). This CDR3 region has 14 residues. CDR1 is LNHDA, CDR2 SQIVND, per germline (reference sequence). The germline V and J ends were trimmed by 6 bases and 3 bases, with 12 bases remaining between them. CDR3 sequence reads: CASRRQSDYNEQFF. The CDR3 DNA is TGTGCCAGTAGAAGACAGAGCGACTACAATGAGCAGTTCTTC.

The CDR3 nucleotides are TGTGCCAGCAGACCGGGACTTGTCAACAATGAGCAGTTCTTC. This translates into CASRPGLVNNEQFF. The chain is built from TRBV7-9 and TRBJ2-1; the D gene is possibly TRBD2 (6 bases). Germline V CDR1 and CDR2: SEHNR, FQNEAQ (reference sequence). This CDR3 contains 14 residues. V was clipped by 6 bases and J by 5 bases, with 14 bases between them.

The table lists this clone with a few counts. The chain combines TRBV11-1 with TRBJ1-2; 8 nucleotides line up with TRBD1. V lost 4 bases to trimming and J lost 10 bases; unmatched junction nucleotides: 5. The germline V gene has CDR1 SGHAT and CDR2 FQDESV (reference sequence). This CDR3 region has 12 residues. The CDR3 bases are TGTGCCAGCAGCTGGACAGGGAAGGACTACACCTTC. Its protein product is CASSWTGKDYTF.

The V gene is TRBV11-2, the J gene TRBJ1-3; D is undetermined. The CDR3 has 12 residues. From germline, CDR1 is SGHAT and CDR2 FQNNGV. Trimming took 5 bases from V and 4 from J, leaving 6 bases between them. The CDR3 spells CASSARGNTIYF. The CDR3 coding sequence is TGTGCCAGCAGCGCGCGAGGAAACACCATATATTTT. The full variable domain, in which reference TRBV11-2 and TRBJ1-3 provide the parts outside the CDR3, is EAGVAQSPRYKIIEKRQSVAFWCNPISGHATLYWYQQILGQGPKLLIQFQNNGVVDDSQLPKDRFSAERLKGVDSTLKIQPAKLEDSAVYLCASSARGNTIYFGEGSWLTVV.

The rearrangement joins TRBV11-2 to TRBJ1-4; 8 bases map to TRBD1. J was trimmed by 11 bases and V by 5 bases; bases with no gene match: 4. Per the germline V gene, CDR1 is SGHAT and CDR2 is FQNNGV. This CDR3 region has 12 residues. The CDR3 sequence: CASSPDRVKLFF. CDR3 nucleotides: TGTGCCAGCAGCCCGGACAGGGTTAAACTGTTTTTT. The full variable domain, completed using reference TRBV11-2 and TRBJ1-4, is EAGVAQSPRYKIIEKRQSVAFWCNPISGHATLYWYQQILGQGPKLLIQFQNNGVVDDSQLPKDRFSAERLKGVDSTLKIQPAKLEDSAVYLCASSPDRVKLFFGSGTQLSVL.

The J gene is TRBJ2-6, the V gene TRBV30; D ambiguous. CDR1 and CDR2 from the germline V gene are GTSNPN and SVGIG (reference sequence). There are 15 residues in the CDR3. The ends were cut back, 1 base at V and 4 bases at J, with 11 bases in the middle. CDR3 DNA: TGTGCCTGGAGTGGTGGCGAGTTCGGGGCCAACGTCCTGACTTTC. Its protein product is CAWSGGEFGANVLTF.

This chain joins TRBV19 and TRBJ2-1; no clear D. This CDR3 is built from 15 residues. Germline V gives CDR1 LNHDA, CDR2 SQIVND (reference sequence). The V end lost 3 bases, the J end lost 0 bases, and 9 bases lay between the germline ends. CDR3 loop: CASSMAASSYNEQFF. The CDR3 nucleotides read TGTGCCAGTAGTATGGCCGCTAGCTCCTACAATGAGCAGTTCTTC.

CDR3 residues: CAWGVFGTDYSGANVLTF. The CDR3 DNA sequence: TGTGCCTGGGGGGTCTTCGGGACTGACTACTCTGGGGCCAACGTCCTGACTTTC. The chain employs TRBV30 and TRBJ2-6; possibly TRBD2 for D (6 bases). Between the trimmed V and J ends, which lost 5 bases and 0 bases, there was a span of 20 bases. CDR1 and CDR2 from the germline V gene are GTSNPN and SVGIG (reference sequence). CDR3 length: 18 residues.

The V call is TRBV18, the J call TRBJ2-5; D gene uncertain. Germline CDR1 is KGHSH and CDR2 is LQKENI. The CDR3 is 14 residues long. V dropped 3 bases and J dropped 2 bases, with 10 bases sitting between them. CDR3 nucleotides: TGTGCCAGCTCACCCAGGACCGCACAAGAGACCCAGTACTTC. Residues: CASSPRTAQETQYF.

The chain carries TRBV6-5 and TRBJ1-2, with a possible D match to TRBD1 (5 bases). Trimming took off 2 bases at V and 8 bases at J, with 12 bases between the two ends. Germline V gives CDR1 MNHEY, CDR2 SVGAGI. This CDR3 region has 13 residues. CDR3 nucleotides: TGTGCCAGCAGTTACCTCCAGGCAGGGGGCTACACCTTC. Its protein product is CASSYLQAGGYTF.

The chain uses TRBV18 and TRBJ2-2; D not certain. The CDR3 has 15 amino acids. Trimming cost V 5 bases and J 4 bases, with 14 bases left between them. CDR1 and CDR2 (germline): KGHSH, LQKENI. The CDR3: CASSIDTIITGELFF. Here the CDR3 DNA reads TGTGCCAGCTCAATCGACACAATTATCACCGGGGAGCTGTTTTTT.

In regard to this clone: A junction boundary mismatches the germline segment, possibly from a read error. The CDR3 region is CACSLGAGGGTDTQYF. Here the CDR3 DNA reads TGCGCCTGCAGCCTGGGCGCGGGAGGGGGGACAGATACGCAGTATTTT. This chain joins TRBV5-1 and TRBJ2-3, with 9 bases that match TRBD2. Germline CDR1 is SGHRS and CDR2 is YFSETQ. The CDR3 sequence is 16 residues long.

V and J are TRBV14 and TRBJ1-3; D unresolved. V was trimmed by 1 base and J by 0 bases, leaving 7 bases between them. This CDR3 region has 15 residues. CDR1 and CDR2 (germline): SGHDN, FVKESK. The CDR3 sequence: CASSQGFFSGNTIYF. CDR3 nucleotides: TGTGCCAGCAGCCAAGGTTTTTTCTCTGGAAACACCATATATTTT. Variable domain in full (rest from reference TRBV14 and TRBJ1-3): EAGVTQFPSHSVIEKGQTVTLRCDPISGHDNLYWYRRVMGKEIKFLLHFVKESKQDESGMPNNRFLAERTGGTYSTLKVQPAELEDSGVYFCASSQGFFSGNTIYFGEGSWLTVV.

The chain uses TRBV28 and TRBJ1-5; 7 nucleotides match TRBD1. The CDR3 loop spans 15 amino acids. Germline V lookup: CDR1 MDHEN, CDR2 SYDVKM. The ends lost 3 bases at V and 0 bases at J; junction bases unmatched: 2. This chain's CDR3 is CASSFHRGSNQPQHF. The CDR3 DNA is TGTGCCAGCAGTTTCCACAGGGGTAGCAATCAGCCCCAGCATTTT.

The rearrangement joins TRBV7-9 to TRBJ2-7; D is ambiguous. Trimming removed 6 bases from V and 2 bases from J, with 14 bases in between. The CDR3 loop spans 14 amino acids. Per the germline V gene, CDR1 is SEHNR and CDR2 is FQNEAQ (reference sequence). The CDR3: CASSRAGSTYEQYF. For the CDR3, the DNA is TGTGCCAGCAGTCGCGCCGGGTCTACCTACGAGCAGTACTTC.

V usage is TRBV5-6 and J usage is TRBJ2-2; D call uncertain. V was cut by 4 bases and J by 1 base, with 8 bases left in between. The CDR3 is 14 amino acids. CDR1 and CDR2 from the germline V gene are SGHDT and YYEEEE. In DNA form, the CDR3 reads TGTGCCAGCAGCGAAACAAGGAACACCGGGGAGCTGTTTTTT. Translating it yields CASSETRNTGELFF.

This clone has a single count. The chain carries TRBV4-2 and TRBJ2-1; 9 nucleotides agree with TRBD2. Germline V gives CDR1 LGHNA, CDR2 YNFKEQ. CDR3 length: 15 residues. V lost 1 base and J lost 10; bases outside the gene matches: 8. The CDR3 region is CASSQADGLAREQFF. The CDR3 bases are TGTGCCAGCAGCCAAGCCGATGGACTAGCGAGAGAGCAGTTCTTC.

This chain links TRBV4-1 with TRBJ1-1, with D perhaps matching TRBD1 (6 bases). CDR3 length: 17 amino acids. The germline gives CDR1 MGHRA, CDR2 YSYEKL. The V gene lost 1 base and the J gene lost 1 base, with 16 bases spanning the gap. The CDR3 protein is CASSQGALGATNTEAFF. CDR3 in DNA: TGCGCCAGCAGCCAAGGCGCCCTGGGGGCGACGAACACTGAAGCTTTCTTT.

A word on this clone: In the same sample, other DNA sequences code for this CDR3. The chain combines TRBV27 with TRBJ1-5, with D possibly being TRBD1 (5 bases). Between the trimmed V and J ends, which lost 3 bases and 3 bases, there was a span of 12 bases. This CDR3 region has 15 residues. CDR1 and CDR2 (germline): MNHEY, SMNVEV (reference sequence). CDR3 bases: TGTGCCAGCAGTTTCGGGGGGGGATTCAATCAGCCCCAGCATTTT. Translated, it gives CASSFGGGFNQPQHF.

The CDR3 DNA follows: TGTGCCAGCAGTCAGCCTTTAGGGGCAGCCGGGGAGCTGTTTTTT. Amino acids: CASSQPLGAAGELFF. The V call is TRBV6-5, the J call TRBJ2-2, with a tentative D call TRBD1 (5 bases). Germline CDR1 reads MNHEY; CDR2 reads SVGAGI. This CDR3 spans 15 amino acids. The V end lost 5 bases, the J end lost 6 bases, and 16 bases lay between the germline ends.

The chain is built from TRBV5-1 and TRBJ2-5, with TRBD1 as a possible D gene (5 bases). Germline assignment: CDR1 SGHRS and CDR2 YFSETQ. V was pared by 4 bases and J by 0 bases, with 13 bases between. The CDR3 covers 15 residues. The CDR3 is CASSTWGLDQETQYF. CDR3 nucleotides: TGCGCCAGCAGCACGTGGGGCCTAGACCAAGAGACCCAGTACTTC.

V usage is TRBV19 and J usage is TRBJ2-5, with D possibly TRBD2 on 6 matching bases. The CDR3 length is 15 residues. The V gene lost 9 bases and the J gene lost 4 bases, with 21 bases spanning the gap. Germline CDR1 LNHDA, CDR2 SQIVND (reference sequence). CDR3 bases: TGTGCCAGCCAACGGACGGATAGGAGGGGAGAGACCCAGTACTTC. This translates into CASQRTDRRGETQYF.

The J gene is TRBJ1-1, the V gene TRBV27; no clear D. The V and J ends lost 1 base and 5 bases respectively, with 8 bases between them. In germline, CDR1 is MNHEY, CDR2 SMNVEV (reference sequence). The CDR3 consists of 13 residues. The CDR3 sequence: CASSLFSLTEAFF. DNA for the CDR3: TGTGCCAGCAGTTTATTTTCCCTGACTGAAGCTTTCTTT.

CDR3 nucleotide sequence: TGCGCCAGCAGCCAAGATGGGTTAACCGTGGCAGATACGCAGTATTTT. Its protein product is CASSQDGLTVADTQYF. The chain links TRBV4-1 to TRBJ2-3; D gene unclear. Trimming removed 0 bases at V and 4 bases at J, with 14 bases between. Germline V lookup: CDR1 MGHRA, CDR2 YSYEKL. The CDR3 contains 16 residues.

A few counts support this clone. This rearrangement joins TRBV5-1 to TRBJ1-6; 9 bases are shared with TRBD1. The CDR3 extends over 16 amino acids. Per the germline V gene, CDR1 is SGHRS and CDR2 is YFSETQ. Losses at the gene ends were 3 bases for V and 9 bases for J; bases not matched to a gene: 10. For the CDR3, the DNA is TGCGCCAGCAGCTGGGGTGAGGGACAGGGAGGTTCACCCCTCCACTTT. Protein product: CASSWGEGQGGSPLHF.